Each of the 20 T cell receptor beta chains below was sequenced from the same sample in a study of T cell responses to AZD1222 COVID-19 vaccine. Assay used: immunoSEQ multiplex PCR; TCRdb lists only in-frame clones, some missing. The table includes about 170,000 clones, over 85% detected once. The sample here was peripheral blood, taken on day 0 of AZD1222 vaccination. These TCRs come from an adult in good health.

This clone was observed once. The chain is built from TRBV12-3 or TRBV12-4 and TRBJ1-4, with D hard to call. The ends were cut back, 2 bases at V and 8 bases at J, with 9 bases in the middle. This CDR3 comprises 13 residues. The DNA for the CDR3 is TGTGCCAGCAGTTTAAATGATGAGGAAAAACTGTTTTTT. Translation: CASSLNDEEKLFF.

This chain joins TRBV19 and TRBJ2-1; maybe TRBD1 (5 bases). Per the germline V gene, CDR1 is LNHDA and CDR2 is SQIVND (reference sequence). This CDR3 spans 12 amino acids. V was pared by 10 bases and J by 4 bases, with 11 bases between. CDR3 residues: CATLTGYNEQFF. The CDR3 nucleotides read TGTGCCACACTAACAGGTTACAATGAGCAGTTCTTC.

The rearrangement links TRBV7-9 to TRBJ2-3, with D unresolved. The CDR3 runs to 13 residues. Trimming pared 2 bases from V and 7 bases from J, leaving 10 bases between. The germline V gene encodes CDR1 SEHNR and CDR2 FQNEAQ (reference sequence). CDR3 DNA sequence: TGTGCCAGCAGCTTATCCTCCATGAATACGCAGTATTTT. It yields the protein CASSLSSMNTQYF.

The rearrangement links TRBV14 to TRBJ1-4; D ambiguous. From germline, CDR1 is SGHDN and CDR2 FVKESK. The CDR3 runs to 15 residues. Trimming removed 5 bases from V and 4 bases from J, with 14 bases in between. The CDR3 sequence is CASSLVLGLNEKLFF. The CDR3 DNA reads TGTGCCAGCAGCTTGGTCCTCGGGCTTAATGAAAAACTGTTTTTT.

This clone is a singleton in its sample. V gene TRBV27 combines with J gene TRBJ1-5, with a weak D call TRBD1 (5 bases). V lost 5 bases to trimming and J lost 0 bases, with 14 bases between them. The CDR3 runs to 16 residues. Per the germline V gene, CDR1 is MNHEY and CDR2 is SMNVEV (reference sequence). The CDR3 DNA is TGTGCCAGCAGTCCAACAGGACCCTATAGCAATCAGCCCCAGCATTTT. Translated: CASSPTGPYSNQPQHF.

This clone was observed a single time. J is TRBJ1-1 and V is TRBV11-1, with D unclear. Germline V gene lookup returns CDR1 SGHAT and CDR2 FQDESV (reference sequence). Trimming shortened V by 5 bases and J by 6 bases, and 19 bases separated the two germline ends. The CDR3 covers 15 residues. The CDR3 DNA reads TGTGCCAGCAGCCCACTATCGCTTGAGAGCTCTGAAGCTTTCTTT. The encoded protein is CASSPLSLESSEAFF.

The rearrangement links TRBV4-1 to TRBJ2-1; 7 bases agree with TRBD2. The V and J ends lost 1 base and 15 bases, in that order; junction bases with no gene match: 9. CDR1 is MGHRA, CDR2 YSYEKL, per germline. The CDR3 is made up of 13 amino acids. The CDR3 region has the DNA TGCGCCAGCAGCCAAGTGGTCCTCGGGGGGAGGTTCTTC. This sequence encodes CASSQVVLGGRFF.

V is TRBV7-9 and J is TRBJ2-5; D ambiguous. Germline V gives CDR1 SEHNR, CDR2 FQNEAQ (reference sequence). V was cut by 1 base and J by 4 bases, with 10 bases left in between. CDR3 length equals 14 residues. The CDR3 sequence is CASSLVALPETQYF. CDR3 sequence (DNA): TGTGCCAGCAGCTTAGTGGCGCTGCCAGAGACCCAGTACTTC.

The chain uses TRBV19 and TRBJ2-3, with D tentatively TRBD1 or TRBD2 (5 bases each). CDR1 and CDR2 from the germline V gene are LNHDA and SQIVND (reference sequence). The CDR3 extends over 16 amino acids. Between the trimmed V and J ends, which lost 4 bases and 0 bases, there was a span of 14 bases. The CDR3 region has the DNA TGTGCCAGTAGTAACCCAGGGACGATGAGCACAGATACGCAGTATTTT. This encodes CASSNPGTMSTDTQYF. Variable domain in full (rest from reference TRBV19 and TRBJ2-3): DGGITQSPKYLFRKEGQNVTLSCEQNLNHDAMYWYRQDPGQGLRLIYYSQIVNDFQKGDIAEGYSVSREKKESFPLTVTSAQKNPTAFYLCASSNPGTMSTDTQYFGPGTRLTVL.

This chain joins TRBV25-1 and TRBJ2-3; D is unresolved. Deletions cut 7 bases from V and 0 bases from J, with 14 bases between. This CDR3 has 15 amino acids. Germline V gives CDR1 MGHDK, CDR2 SYGVNS. CDR3 loop: CASIPLLFSTDTQYF. The CDR3 DNA sequence: TGTGCCAGCATCCCCCTATTATTTAGCACAGATACGCAGTATTTT.

Only one count was recorded for this clone. This rearrangement joins TRBV10-2 to TRBJ1-1; D unclear. Germline loops: CDR1 WSHSY, CDR2 SAAADI. The CDR3 covers 11 residues. Between the trimmed V and J ends, which lost 6 bases and 7 bases, there was a span of 9 bases. In DNA form, the CDR3 reads TGCGCCAGCAGAAATTTTTTTGAAGCTTTCTTT. It specifies CASRNFFEAFF.

This sequence joins TRBV5-4 and TRBJ1-3; D is undetermined. Germline loops: CDR1 SGHNT, CDR2 YYREEE (reference sequence). The CDR3 is made up of 14 amino acids. V was clipped by 0 bases and J by 8 bases, with 12 bases between them. As DNA, the CDR3 is TGTGCCAGCAGCTTGGACAACAGAGTAGACACCATATATTTT. Encoded protein: CASSLDNRVDTIYF.

The genes are TRBV4-2 and TRBJ2-1; 9 bases line up with TRBD1. Germline trimming cut 4 bases from V and 5 bases from J; bases unmatched to any gene: 6. CDR3 length: 15 amino acids. The V gene's germline CDR1 is LGHNA and CDR2 YNFKEQ. The CDR3 nucleotides are TGTGCCAGCAGCCCCGCCGGGACAGGGAACAATGAGCAGTTCTTC. Translation gives CASSPAGTGNNEQFF.

V usage is TRBV12-5 and J usage is TRBJ1-1; 7 bases align to TRBD1. The V gene end was trimmed by 6 bases and the J gene end by 5 bases; junction bases not matched to a gene: 15. CDR1 LGHNT and CDR2 FRNRAP come from the germline V gene. The CDR3 has 16 residues. CDR3 sequence (DNA): TGTGCTAGTGGCCTCATTTTGGGGGTGACAGGGACTGAAGCTTTCTTT. It encodes CASGLILGVTGTEAFF.

V is TRBV5-1 and J is TRBJ1-4; the match to TRBD1 covers 8 bases. V shed 4 bases, J shed 7 bases, and the junction held 9 bases outside the gene matches. The germline V gene has CDR1 SGHRS and CDR2 YFSETQ. This CDR3 comprises 15 residues. DNA for the CDR3: TGCGCCAGCAGCATCGACAGGGGAAGTAGTGAAAAACTGTTTTTT. This sequence encodes CASSIDRGSSEKLFF.

The chain links TRBV15 to TRBJ1-1; D unclear. CDR3 size: 15 residues. Germline lookup yields CDR1 LNHNV and CDR2 YYDKDF (reference sequence). Trimming left V 1 base short and J 0 bases short, with 9 bases between. The CDR3, as DNA: TGTGCCACCAGCAGAGTTAGACGTATGAACACTGAAGCTTTCTTT. Protein product: CATSRVRRMNTEAFF. The entire variable domain, with the rest obtained from reference TRBV15 and TRBJ1-1, is as follows: DAMVIQNPRYQVTQFGKPVTLSCSQTLNHNVMYWYQQKSSQAPKLLFHYYDKDFNNEADTPDNFQSRRPNTSFCFLDIRSPGLGDTAMYLCATSRVRRMNTEAFFGQGTRLTVV.

The J gene is TRBJ1-4, the V gene TRBV5-8; D is undetermined. The CDR3 runs 14 residues. CDR1 and CDR2 (germline): SGHTS, YDEGEE. Trimming shortened V by 4 bases and J by 4 bases, and 11 bases separated the two germline ends. As DNA, the CDR3 is TGTGCCAGCAGCCCTCTTCCGCATAATGAAAAACTGTTTTTT. It specifies CASSPLPHNEKLFF.

The chain has TRBV6-6 and TRBJ1-5; D perhaps matches TRBD1 (6 bases). The V gene's germline CDR1 is MNHNY and CDR2 SVGAGI (reference sequence). V was pared by 7 bases and J by 0 bases, with 10 bases between. The CDR3 is made up of 14 amino acids. For the CDR3, the DNA is TGTGCCAGCATCCAGGGGCCTAGCAATCAGCCCCAGCATTTT. Amino acid sequence: CASIQGPSNQPQHF.

The J gene is TRBJ1-2, the V gene TRBV7-9; 9 bases are shared with TRBD1. Germline trimming cut 5 bases from V and 2 bases from J; bases unmatched to any gene: 6. Germline V gene lookup returns CDR1 SEHNR and CDR2 FQNEAQ (reference sequence). CDR3 size: 15 residues. The CDR3 region is CASSGGTGMNYGYTF. CDR3 bases: TGTGCCAGCAGCGGCGGGACAGGGATGAACTATGGCTACACCTTC.

This clone was recorded only once. V gene TRBV5-6 combines with J gene TRBJ2-5, with D hard to call. V lost 1 base, J lost 0 bases, and 4 bases lay in between. From germline, CDR1 is SGHDT and CDR2 YYEEEE. The CDR3 totals 13 residues. CDR3 nucleotides: TGTGCCAGCAGCTTGACGGACCAAGAGACCCAGTACTTC. Translating it yields CASSLTDQETQYF.